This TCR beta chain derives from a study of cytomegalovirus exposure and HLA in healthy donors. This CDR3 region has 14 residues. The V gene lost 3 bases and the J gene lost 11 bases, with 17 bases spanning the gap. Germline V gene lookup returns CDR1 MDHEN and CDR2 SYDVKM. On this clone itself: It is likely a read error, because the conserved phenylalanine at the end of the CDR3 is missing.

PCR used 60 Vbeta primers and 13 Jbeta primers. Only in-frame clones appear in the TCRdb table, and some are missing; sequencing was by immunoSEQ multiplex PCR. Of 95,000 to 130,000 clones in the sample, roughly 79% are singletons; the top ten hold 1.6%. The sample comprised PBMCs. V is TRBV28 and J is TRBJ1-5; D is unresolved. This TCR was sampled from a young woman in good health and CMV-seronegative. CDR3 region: CASSFPAGPESQHV. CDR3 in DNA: TGTGCCAGCAGTTTCCCGGCGGGTCCAGAGTCCCAGCATGTT.